These 3 T cell receptor beta chains were all obtained from the same sample, sequenced in a study of human T cells and chemical hapten exposure (dated by TCRdb to 2020 to 2022). Library preparation employed RACE. Sequenced using a NextSeq 500. Using fastp trimming at Q25 and MiXCR clonotype assembly, TCRdb reanalyzed the public sequencing data and kept in-frame beta chains. Merged by CDR3 protein, the rows form single entries marked with the most common genes and DNA. In this sample the table shows 150,000 to 200,000 distinct CDR3 sequences, just under 30% of which occur a single time. Of the sample, about 2.7% falls within the top ten clones. The sample's time point label, decoded: pre-sensitization, week 0. The treatment or condition tag for this specimen amounts to: therapeutic diphenylcyclopropenone sensitization with weekly scalp DPC. The material was whole blood, obtained in connection with sensitization to the hapten diphenylcyclopropenone (DPC). All receptors derive from a woman aged 25 to 39 with alopecia areata. Some clones in this sample may be carry-over from other donors' samples.

The rearrangement joins TRBV7-2 to TRBJ2-3, with a weak D call TRBD1 (6 bases). There are 13 residues in the CDR3. V lost 2 bases and J lost 5, with 8 bases in between. From germline, CDR1 is SGHTA and CDR2 FQGNSA. CDR3 coding DNA: TGTGCCAGCAGCTTAAACAGGGTAGATACGCAGTATTTT. This gives the protein CASSLNRVDTQYF.

This clonotype was found a few times. V is TRBV10-3 and J is TRBJ2-1, with D tentatively TRBD1 (6 bases). Germline CDR1 reads ENHRY; CDR2 reads SYGVKD. The CDR3 is made up of 13 amino acids. V gave up 4 bases and J gave up 8 bases, with 12 bases separating them. In DNA, the CDR3 is TGTGCCATCAGTGCCTACAGGGAACATGAGCAGTTCTTC. Its translation: CAISAYREHEQFF.

This clonotype occurred a few times. V is TRBV6-1 and J is TRBJ1-5; D is perhaps TRBD1 (6 bases). Germline assignment: CDR1 MNHNS and CDR2 SASEGT. The CDR3 length is 16 residues. Trimming shortened V by 5 bases and J by 0 bases, and 14 bases separated the two germline ends. The CDR3 DNA follows: TGTGCCAGCAGTAAGAGGACAGCTGTTAGCAATCAGCCCCAGCATTTT. Encoded protein: CASSKRTAVSNQPQHF.